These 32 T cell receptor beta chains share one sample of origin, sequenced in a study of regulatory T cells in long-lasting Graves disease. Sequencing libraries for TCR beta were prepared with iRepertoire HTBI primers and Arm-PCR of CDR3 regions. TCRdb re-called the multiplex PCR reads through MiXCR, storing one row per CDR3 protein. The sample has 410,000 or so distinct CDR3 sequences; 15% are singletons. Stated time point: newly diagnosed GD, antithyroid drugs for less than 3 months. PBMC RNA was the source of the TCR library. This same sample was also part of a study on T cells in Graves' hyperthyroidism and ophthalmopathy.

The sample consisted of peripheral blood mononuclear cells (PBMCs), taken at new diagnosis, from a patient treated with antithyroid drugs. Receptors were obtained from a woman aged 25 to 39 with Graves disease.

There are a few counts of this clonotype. DNA of the CDR3: TGCGCCAGCAGCCAAGGTGGAGGGGGCGGTCAGCCCCAGCATTTT. As protein: CASSQGGGGGQPQHF. J is TRBJ1-5 and V is TRBV4-1, with 7 bases identical to TRBD1. V lost 1 base, J lost 6 bases, and 6 bases stayed unmatched. The CDR3 is made up of 15 amino acids. Germline lookup yields CDR1 MGHRA and CDR2 YSYEKL.

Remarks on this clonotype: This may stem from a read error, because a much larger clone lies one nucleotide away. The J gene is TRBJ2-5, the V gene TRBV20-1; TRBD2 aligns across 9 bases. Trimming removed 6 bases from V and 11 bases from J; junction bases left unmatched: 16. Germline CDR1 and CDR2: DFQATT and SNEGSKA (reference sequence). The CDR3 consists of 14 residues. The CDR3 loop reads CSAEGGLAQNEQYF. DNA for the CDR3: TGCAGTGCCGAAGGAGGACTAGCGCAGAATGAGCAGTACTTC.

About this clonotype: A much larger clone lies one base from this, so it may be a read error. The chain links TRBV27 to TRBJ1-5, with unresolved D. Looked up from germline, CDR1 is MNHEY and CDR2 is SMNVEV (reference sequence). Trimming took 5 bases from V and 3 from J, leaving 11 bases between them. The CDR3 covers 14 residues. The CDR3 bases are TGTGCCAGCAGTAATCCTGGGGACAATCAGCCCCAGCATTTT. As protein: CASSNPGDNQPQHF.

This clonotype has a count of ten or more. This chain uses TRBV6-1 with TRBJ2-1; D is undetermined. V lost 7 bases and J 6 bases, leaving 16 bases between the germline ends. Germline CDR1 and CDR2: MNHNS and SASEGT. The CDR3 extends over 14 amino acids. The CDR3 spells CASIFPGSSNEQFF. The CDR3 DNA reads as TGTGCCAGCATCTTCCCCGGCAGCTCCAATGAGCAGTTCTTC.

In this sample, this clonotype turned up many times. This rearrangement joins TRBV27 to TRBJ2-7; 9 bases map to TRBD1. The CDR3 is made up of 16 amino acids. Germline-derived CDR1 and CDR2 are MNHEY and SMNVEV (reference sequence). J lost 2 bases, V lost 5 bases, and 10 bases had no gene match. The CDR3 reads CASSPHLQGATYEQYF. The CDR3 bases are TGTGCCAGCAGTCCACACCTACAGGGGGCCACCTACGAGCAGTACTTC.

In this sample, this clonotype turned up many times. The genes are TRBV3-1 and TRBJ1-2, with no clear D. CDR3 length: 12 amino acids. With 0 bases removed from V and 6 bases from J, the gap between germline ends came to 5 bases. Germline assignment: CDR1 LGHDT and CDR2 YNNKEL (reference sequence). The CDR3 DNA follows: TGTGCCAGCAGCCAAGACCCAAATGGCTACACCTTC. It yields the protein CASSQDPNGYTF.

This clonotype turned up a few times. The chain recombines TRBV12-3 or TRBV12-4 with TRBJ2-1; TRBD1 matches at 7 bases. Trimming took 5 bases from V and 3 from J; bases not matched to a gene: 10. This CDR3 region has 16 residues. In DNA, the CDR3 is TGTGCCAGCAGTCCACCGGGACAGCGATTCTACAATGAGCAGTTCTTC. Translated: CASSPPGQRFYNEQFF.

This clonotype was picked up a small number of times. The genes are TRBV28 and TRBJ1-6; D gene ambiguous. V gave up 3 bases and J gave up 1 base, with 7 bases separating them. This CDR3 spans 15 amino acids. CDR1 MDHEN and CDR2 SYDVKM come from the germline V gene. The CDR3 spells CASSLRGSYNSPLHF. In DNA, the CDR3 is TGTGCCAGCAGTTTGCGGGGATCCTATAATTCACCCCTCCACTTT.

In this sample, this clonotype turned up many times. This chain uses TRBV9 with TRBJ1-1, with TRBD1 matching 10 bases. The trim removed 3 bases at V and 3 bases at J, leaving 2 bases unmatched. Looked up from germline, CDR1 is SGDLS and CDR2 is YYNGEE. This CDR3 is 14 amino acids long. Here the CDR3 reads CASSAGTGDTEAFF. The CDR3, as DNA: TGTGCCAGCAGCGCAGGGACAGGGGACACTGAAGCTTTCTTT.

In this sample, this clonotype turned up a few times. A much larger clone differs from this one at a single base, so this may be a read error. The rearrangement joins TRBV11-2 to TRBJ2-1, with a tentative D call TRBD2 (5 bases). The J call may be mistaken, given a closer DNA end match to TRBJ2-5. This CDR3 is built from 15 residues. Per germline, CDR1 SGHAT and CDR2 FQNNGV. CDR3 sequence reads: CASSEGLVALETQYF. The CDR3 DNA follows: TGTGCCAGCAGCGAAGGCCTGGTAGCGTTAGAGACCCAGTACTTC.

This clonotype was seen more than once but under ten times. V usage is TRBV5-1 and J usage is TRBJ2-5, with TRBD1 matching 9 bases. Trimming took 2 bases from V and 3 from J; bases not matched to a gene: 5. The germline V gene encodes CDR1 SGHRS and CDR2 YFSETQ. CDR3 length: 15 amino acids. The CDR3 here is CASSFSWDREETQYF. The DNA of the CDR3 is TGCGCCAGCAGCTTCTCCTGGGACAGGGAAGAGACCCAGTACTTC.

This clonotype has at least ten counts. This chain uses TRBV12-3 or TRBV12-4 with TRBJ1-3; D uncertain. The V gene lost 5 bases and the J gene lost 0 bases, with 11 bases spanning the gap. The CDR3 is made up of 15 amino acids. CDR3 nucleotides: TGTGCCAGCAGTCCTCTGGGGTTCTCTGGAAACACCATATATTTT. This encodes CASSPLGFSGNTIYF.

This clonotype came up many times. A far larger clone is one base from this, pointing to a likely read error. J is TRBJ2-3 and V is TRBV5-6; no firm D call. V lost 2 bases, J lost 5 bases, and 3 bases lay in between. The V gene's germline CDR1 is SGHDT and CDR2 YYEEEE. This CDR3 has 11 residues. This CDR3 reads CASSLVDTQYF. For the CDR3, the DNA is TGTGCCAGCAGCTTAGTAGATACGCAGTATTTT. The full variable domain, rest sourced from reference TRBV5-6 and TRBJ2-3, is DAGVTQSPTHLIKTRGQQVTLRCSPKSGHDTVSWYQQALGQGPQFIFQYYEEEERQRGNFPDRFSGHQFPNYSSELNVNALLLGDSALYLCASSLVDTQYFGPGTRLTVL.

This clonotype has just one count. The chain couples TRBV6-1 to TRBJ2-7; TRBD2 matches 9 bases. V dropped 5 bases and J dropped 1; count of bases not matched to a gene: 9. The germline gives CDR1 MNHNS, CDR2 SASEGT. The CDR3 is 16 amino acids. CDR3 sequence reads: CASSLLAGGYSYEQYF. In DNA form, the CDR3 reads TGTGCCAGCAGTCTACTTGCGGGAGGGTATTCCTACGAGCAGTACTTC.

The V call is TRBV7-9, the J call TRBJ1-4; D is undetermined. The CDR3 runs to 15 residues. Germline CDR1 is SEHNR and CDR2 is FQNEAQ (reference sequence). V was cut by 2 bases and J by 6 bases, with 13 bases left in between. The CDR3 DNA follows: TGTGCCAGCAGCTTAAGGGAGAACATCCATGAAAAACTGTTTTTT. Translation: CASSLRENIHEKLFF.

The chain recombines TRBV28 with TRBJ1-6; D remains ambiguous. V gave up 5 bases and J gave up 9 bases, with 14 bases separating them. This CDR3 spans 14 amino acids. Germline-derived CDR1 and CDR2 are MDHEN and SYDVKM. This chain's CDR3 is CASSPPASLSPLHF. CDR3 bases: TGTGCCAGCAGTCCCCCGGCCTCCCTTTCACCCCTCCACTTT.

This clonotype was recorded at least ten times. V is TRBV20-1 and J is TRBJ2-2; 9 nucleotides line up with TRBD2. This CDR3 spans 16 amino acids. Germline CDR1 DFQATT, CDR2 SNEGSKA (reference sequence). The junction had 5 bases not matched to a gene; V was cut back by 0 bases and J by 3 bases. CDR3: CSARDPSGRHTGELFF. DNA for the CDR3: TGCAGTGCTAGAGATCCCAGCGGGAGGCACACCGGGGAGCTGTTTTTT.

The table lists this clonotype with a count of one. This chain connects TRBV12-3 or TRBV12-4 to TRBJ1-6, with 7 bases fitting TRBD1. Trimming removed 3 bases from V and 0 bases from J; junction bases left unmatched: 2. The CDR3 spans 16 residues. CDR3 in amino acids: CASSFGQVSYNSPLHF. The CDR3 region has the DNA TGTGCCAGCAGTTTTGGACAGGTCTCCTATAATTCACCCCTCCACTTT.

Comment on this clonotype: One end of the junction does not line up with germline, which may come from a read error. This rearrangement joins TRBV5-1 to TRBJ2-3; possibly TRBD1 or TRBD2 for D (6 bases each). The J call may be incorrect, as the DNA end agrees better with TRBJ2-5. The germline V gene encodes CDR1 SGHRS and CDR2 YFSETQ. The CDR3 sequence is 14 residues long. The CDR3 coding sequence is TGCGCCAGCAGCTTGGCTGGGGGGCGAGAGATCCAGTACTTC. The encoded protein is CASSLAGGREIQYF.

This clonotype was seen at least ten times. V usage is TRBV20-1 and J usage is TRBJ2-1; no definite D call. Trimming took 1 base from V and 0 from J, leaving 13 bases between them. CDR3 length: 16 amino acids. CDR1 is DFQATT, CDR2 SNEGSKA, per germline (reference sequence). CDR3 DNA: TGCAGTGCTAGAGTATATCCGTCAAGCTCCTACAATGAGCAGTTCTTC. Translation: CSARVYPSSSYNEQFF.

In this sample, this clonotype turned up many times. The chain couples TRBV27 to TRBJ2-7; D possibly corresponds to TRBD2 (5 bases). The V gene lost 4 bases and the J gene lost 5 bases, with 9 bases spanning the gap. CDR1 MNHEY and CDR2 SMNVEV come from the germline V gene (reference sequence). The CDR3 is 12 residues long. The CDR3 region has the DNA TGTGCCAGCAGTTCCGTCGGGGACGAGCAGTACTTC. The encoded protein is CASSSVGDEQYF.

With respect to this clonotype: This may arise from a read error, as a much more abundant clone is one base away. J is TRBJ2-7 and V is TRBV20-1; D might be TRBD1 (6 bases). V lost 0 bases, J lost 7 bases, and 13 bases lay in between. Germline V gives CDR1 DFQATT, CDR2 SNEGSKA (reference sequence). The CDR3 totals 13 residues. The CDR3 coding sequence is TGCAGTGCTAGAGATGCAGGGGCGGGTGAGCAGTACTTC. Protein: CSARDAGAGEQYF.

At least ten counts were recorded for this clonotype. CDR3 loop: CASSSPGTRNIQYF. The CDR3 coding sequence is TGTGCCAGCTCATCCCCTGGGACTAGAAACATTCAGTACTTC. The chain is built from TRBV18 and TRBJ2-4; 8 bases are a match to TRBD2. Trimming cost V 5 bases and J 6 bases; bases outside gene matches: 6. Germline loops: CDR1 KGHSH, CDR2 LQKENI. The CDR3 totals 14 residues.

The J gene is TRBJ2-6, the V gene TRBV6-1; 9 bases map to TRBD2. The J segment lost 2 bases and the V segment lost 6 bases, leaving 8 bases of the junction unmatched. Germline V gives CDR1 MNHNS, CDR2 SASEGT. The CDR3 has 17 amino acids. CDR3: CASRTGLAVAGANVLTF. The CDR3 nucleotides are TGTGCCAGCAGAACGGGACTAGCCGTTGCTGGGGCCAACGTCCTGACTTTC.

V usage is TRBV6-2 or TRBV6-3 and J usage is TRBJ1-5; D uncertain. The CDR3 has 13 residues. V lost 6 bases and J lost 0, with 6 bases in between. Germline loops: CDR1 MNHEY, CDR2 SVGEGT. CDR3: CASRLSSNQPQHF. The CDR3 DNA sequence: TGTGCCAGCAGACTCTCTAGCAATCAGCCCCAGCATTTT.

Written as DNA, the CDR3 is TGTGCCACCAGCAGAGATCCGGGGACTAGCGGGAAAAACATTCAGTACTTC. The encoded protein is CATSRDPGTSGKNIQYF. V gene TRBV15 combines with J gene TRBJ2-4; 12 positions match TRBD2. V trimming: 0 bases; J trimming: 4 bases; junction bases outside the gene matches: 4. The CDR3 consists of 17 residues. Germline lookup yields CDR1 LNHNV and CDR2 YYDKDF (reference sequence).

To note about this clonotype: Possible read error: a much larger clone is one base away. CDR3 sequence (DNA): TGTGCCACCAGTGATGTCACGACAGGGTTTACAGATACGCAGTATTTT. Its protein is CATSDVTTGFTDTQYF. The chain uses TRBV6-1 and TRBJ2-3, with TRBD1 matching over 7 bases. Germline loops: CDR1 MNHNS, CDR2 SASEGT. The CDR3 is 16 amino acids.

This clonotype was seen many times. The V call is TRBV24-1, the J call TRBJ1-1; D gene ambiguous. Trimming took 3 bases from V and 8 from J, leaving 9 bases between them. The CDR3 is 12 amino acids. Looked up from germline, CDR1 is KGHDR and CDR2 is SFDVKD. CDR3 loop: CATSDPNAEAFF. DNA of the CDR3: TGTGCCACCAGTGATCCCAACGCGGAAGCTTTCTTT.

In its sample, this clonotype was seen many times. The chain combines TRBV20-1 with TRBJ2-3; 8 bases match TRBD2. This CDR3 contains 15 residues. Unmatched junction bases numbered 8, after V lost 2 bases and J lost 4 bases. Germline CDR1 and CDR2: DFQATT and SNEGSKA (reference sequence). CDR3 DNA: TGCAGTGCTAGAAACAGCGGGGGTAGTGCAGATACGCAGTATTTT. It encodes CSARNSGGSADTQYF.

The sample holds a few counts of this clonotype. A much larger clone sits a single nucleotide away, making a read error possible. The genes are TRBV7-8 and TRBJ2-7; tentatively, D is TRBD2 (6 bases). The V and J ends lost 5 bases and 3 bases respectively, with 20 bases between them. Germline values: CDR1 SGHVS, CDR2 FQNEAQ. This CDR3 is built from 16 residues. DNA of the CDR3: TGTGCCAGCAGCCAACCCCCTCAATTCGGGGGCTACGAGCAGTACTTC. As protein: CASSQPPQFGGYEQYF.

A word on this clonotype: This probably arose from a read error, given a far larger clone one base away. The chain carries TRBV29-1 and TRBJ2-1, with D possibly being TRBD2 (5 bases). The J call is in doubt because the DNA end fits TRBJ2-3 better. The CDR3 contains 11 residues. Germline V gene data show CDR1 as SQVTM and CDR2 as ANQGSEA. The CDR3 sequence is CSVARRYTQYF. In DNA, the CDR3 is TGCAGCGTTGCGAGGAGGTATACGCAGTATTTT.

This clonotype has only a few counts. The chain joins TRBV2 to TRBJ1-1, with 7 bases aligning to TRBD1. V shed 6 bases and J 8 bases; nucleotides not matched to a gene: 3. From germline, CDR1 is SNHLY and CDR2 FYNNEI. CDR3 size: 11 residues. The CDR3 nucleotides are TGTGCCAGCAGCCGGGACAGCGAAGCTTTCTTT. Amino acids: CASSRDSEAFF. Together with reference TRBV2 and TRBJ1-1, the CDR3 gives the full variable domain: EPEVTQTPSHQVTQMGQEVILRCVPISNHLYFYWYRQILGQKVEFLVSFYNNEISEKSEIFDDQFSVERPDGSNFTLKIRSTKLEDSAMYFCASSRDSEAFFGQGTRLTVV.